The 11 T cell receptor beta chains reported below all come from one sample, sequenced in a study of OX40 agonist ivuxolimab in advanced cancers. Library preparation employed the immunoSEQ multiplex PCR assay. The clones in this table, taken by TCRdb from immuneACCESS, are in-frame only. Not every clone is retained; where verified, under half of the shortfall comes from an unresolved V gene, and the cause of the rest is unknown. The sample yields about 68,000 clones; nearly 85% were counted once. About a tenth of the sample lies in the top ten. The material was CD4+ or CD8+ T cells sorted from blood, obtained in a trial of the OX40 agonist ivuxolimab. The receptors stem from an adult with an advanced solid tumor such as melanoma, head and neck, liver or kidney cancer.

The chain employs TRBV5-4 and TRBJ1-1; D gene ambiguous. CDR3 size: 13 residues. Between the trimmed V and J ends, which lost 5 bases and 1 base, there was a span of 9 bases. The germline gives CDR1 SGHNT, CDR2 YYREEE (reference sequence). This CDR3 reads CASRPGRNTEAFF. The CDR3 DNA is TGTGCCAGCAGACCCGGACGGAACACTGAAGCTTTCTTT.

This clone was found many times. CDR3 bases: TGCGCCAGCAGTGTAACCTACGAGCAGTACGTC. The encoded protein is CASSVTYEQYV. This chain uses TRBV10-1 with TRBJ2-7; D is undetermined. This CDR3 contains 11 residues. CDR1 is WNHNN, CDR2 SYGVQD, per germline (reference sequence). V was trimmed by 4 bases and J by 2 bases, leaving 3 bases between them.

The chain joins TRBV18 to TRBJ2-1, with D possibly being TRBD1 (5 bases). Trimming shortened V by 5 bases and J by 6 bases, and 14 bases separated the two germline ends. The CDR3 totals 14 residues. Germline lookup yields CDR1 KGHSH and CDR2 LQKENI. The CDR3 region has the DNA TGTGCCAGCTCAGACAGTTCGTACGGCAATGAGCAGTTCTTC. Translation gives CASSDSSYGNEQFF. Based on the CDR3 plus reference TRBV18 and TRBJ2-1, the full variable domain is NAGVMQNPRHLVRRRGQEARLRCSPMKGHSHVYWYRQLPEEGLKFMVYLQKENIIDESGMPKERFSAEFPKEGPSILRIQQVVRGDSAAYFCASSDSSYGNEQFFGPGTRLTVL.

This chain connects TRBV27 to TRBJ1-5; 8 positions match TRBD1. J lost 2 bases, V lost 5 bases, and 8 bases had no gene match. Germline-derived CDR1 and CDR2 are MNHEY and SMNVEV (reference sequence). CDR3 length: 16 amino acids. CDR3 in amino acids: CASSLLQGGGNQPQHF. The DNA of the CDR3 is TGTGCCAGCAGTCTCTTACAGGGGGGTGGCAATCAGCCCCAGCATTTT.

This sequence joins TRBV19 and TRBJ1-2; D uncertain. Germline V gene sequence: CDR1 LNHDA, CDR2 SQIVND (reference sequence). The CDR3 runs to 13 residues. Trimming shortened V by 4 bases and J by 3 bases, and 9 bases separated the two germline ends. The CDR3 loop is CASSTPGDYGYTF. The CDR3 coding sequence is TGTGCCAGTAGTACTCCCGGGGACTATGGCTACACCTTC. Supplemented by reference TRBV19 and TRBJ1-2, the full variable domain reads DGGITQSPKYLFRKEGQNVTLSCEQNLNHDAMYWYRQDPGQGLRLIYYSQIVNDFQKGDIAEGYSVSREKKESFPLTVTSAQKNPTAFYLCASSTPGDYGYTFGSGTRLTVV.

The chain links TRBV5-6 to TRBJ1-1, with a weak D call TRBD1 (5 bases). There are 15 residues in the CDR3. Germline V gene lookup returns CDR1 SGHDT and CDR2 YYEEEE. The ends were cut back, 5 bases at V and 3 bases at J, with 17 bases in the middle. CDR3 DNA sequence: TGTGCCAGCAGTCCGATGGGGGACCGAGACACTGAAGCTTTCTTT. It encodes CASSPMGDRDTEAFF.

The chain employs TRBV29-1 and TRBJ2-3; D remains unclear. With 2 bases removed from V and 0 bases from J, the gap between germline ends came to 9 bases. Germline V gene sequence: CDR1 SQVTM, CDR2 ANQGSEA. The CDR3 consists of 14 residues. This chain's CDR3 is CSVESEHSTDTQYF. The CDR3 nucleotides read TGCAGCGTTGAATCGGAACATAGCACAGATACGCAGTATTTT.

The V call is TRBV5-1, the J call TRBJ2-3; the match to TRBD1 covers 8 bases. CDR3 length: 14 residues. V lost 3 bases to trimming and J lost 4 bases; unmatched junction nucleotides: 4. CDR1 SGHRS and CDR2 YFSETQ come from the germline V gene. The CDR3 is CASSSRTGPDTQYF. The CDR3 bases are TGCGCCAGCAGCTCAAGGACAGGGCCAGATACGCAGTATTTT.

The chain links TRBV6-5 to TRBJ2-2, with 12 bases matching TRBD2. CDR1 MNHEY and CDR2 SVGAGI come from the germline V gene. This CDR3 comprises 14 residues. V was pared by 7 bases and J by 7 bases, with 4 bases of the junction left unmatched. DNA of the CDR3: TGTGCCAGCACTAGCGGGAGGGCCAGCGGGGAGCTGTTTTTT. This codes for CASTSGRASGELFF.

The chain uses TRBV7-9 and TRBJ2-1; D is perhaps TRBD1 (5 bases). There are 12 residues in the CDR3. V gave up 2 bases and J gave up 7 bases, with 6 bases separating them. Germline V gene data show CDR1 as SEHNR and CDR2 as FQNEAQ (reference sequence). CDR3 nucleotides: TGTGCCAGCAGCTTACAGGGAAATGAGCAGTTCTTC. Encoded protein: CASSLQGNEQFF.

The chain is built from TRBV2 and TRBJ2-7; D ambiguous. Germline V CDR1 and CDR2: SNHLY, FYNNEI. The CDR3 totals 13 residues. Trimming removed 7 bases at V and 0 bases at J, with 10 bases between. CDR3 sequence reads: CASKVESSYEQYF. CDR3 coding DNA: TGTGCCAGCAAAGTCGAGAGCTCCTACGAGCAGTACTTC.